The rows below give T cell receptor beta chains drawn from one sample of a study of T-cell reconstitution after alpha-beta-depleted transplantation in children. One entry per CDR3 protein, called by TCRdb with MiXCR from the PCR reads. Of around 500,000 distinct CDR3 sequences listed, under 15% are singletons. Sequenced material: PBMCs from the stem cell graft donor, taken from the stem cell graft. The source of these receptors is a human donor who donated a stem cell graft to a child with combined immunodeficiency. Each CDR3 is given with its conserved first and last residue. A D gene is named only where the DNA matches it firmly. Rows may omit the clone size; those that give it use once, few, many or a size class.

J gene	D gene	V gene	clone size	CDR3 protein	CDR3 DNA
TRBJ2-2	-	TRBV6-5	few	CASTSKAGRELFF	TGTGCCAGCACCTCAAAGGCGGGAAGGGAGCTGTTTTTT
TRBJ1-6	-	TRBV14	many	CASSQEVATSPLHF	TGTGCCAGCAGCCAAGAGGTCGCAACCTCACCCCTCCACTTT
TRBJ2-7	-	TRBV12-3/TRBV12-4	many	CASSFGNSYEQYF	TGTGCCAGCAGTTTTGGGAATTCCTACGAGCAGTACTTC
TRBJ2-5	-	TRBV4-2	few	CASSRTWDGETQYF	TGTGCCAGCAGCCGTACGTGGGACGGGGAGACCCAGTACTTC
TRBJ1-2	-	TRBV6-1	-	CASSEARQGSYGYTF	TGTGCCAGCAGTGAAGCGCGGCAGGGGAGCTATGGCTACACCTTC
TRBJ2-3	-	TRBV20-1	few	CSARGGLSSKPNADTQYF	TGCAGTGCTAGAGGGGGGCTTAGTTCTAAGCCGAACGCAGATACGCAGTATTTT
TRBJ2-1	-	TRBV7-9	few	CASSSGAFEQFF	TGTGCCAGCAGCTCCGGGGCTTTTGAGCAGTTCTTC
TRBJ2-7	TRBD2	TRBV12-3/TRBV12-4	few	CASSLGTSGLSYEQYF	TGTGCCAGCAGTTTAGGCACTAGCGGCCTATCCTACGAGCAGTACTTC
TRBJ2-3	-	TRBV29-1	few	CSVFDPADTQYF	TGCAGCGTCTTCGACCCCGCAGATACGCAGTATTTT
TRBJ2-7	TRBD1	TRBV2	-	CASGKTGGAYEQYF	TGTGCCAGCGGAAAGACAGGGGGTGCCTACGAGCAGTACTTC
TRBJ2-2	TRBD2	TRBV15	-	CATSREAGVNTGELFF	TGTGCCACCAGCAGAGAAGCGGGAGTGAACACCGGGGAGCTGTTTTTT
TRBJ2-1	-	TRBV15	-	CATSRDIVGEQFF	TGTGCCACCAGCAGAGATATCGTGGGTGAGCAGTTCTTC
TRBJ1-4	-	TRBV20-1	-	CSAAQDGNEKLFF	TGCAGTGCTGCCCAGGACGGGAATGAAAAACTGTTTTTT
TRBJ2-4	-	TRBV6-5	-	CASSYFSPAQAKNIQYF	TGTGCCAGCAGTTACTTCAGCCCTGCTCAGGCCAAAAACATTCAGTACTTC
TRBJ2-1	-	TRBV2	few	CASLPGASYNEQFF	TGTGCCAGCCTTCCAGGGGCCTCCTACAATGAGCAGTTCTTC
TRBJ1-5	-	TRBV18	few	CASTTGNNQPQHF	TGTGCCAGCACGACAGGAAATAATCAGCCCCAGCATTTT
TRBJ2-1	-	TRBV27	many	CASSKLERQFF	TGTGCCAGCAGTAAGTTGGAACGGCAGTTCTTC
TRBJ2-1	-	TRBV12-3/TRBV12-4	few	CASSPSLSGDNEQFF	TGTGCCAGCAGCCCCTCCTTGTCGGGTGATAATGAGCAGTTCTTC
TRBJ2-3	-	TRBV27	-	CASSFGLNTDTQYF	TGTGCCAGCAGCTTCGGACTTAACACAGATACGCAGTATTTT
TRBJ2-4	-	TRBV7-6	few	CASSRARDQLAKNIQYF	TGTGCCAGCAGCCGGGCCCGGGACCAGTTAGCCAAAAACATTCAGTACTTC
TRBJ2-1	TRBD2	TRBV20-1	-	CSAPSGWSSYNEQFF	TGCAGTGCTCCTAGCGGGTGGAGCTCCTACAATGAGCAGTTCTTC
TRBJ2-7	TRBD1	TRBV12-3/TRBV12-4	few	CASTGGGQGNEQYF	TGTGCCAGCACTGGGGGGGGACAGGGAAACGAGCAGTACTTC
TRBJ2-1	TRBD2	TRBV24-1	few	CATSELAVNEQFF	TGTGCCACCAGTGAACTAGCGGTCAATGAGCAGTTCTTC
TRBJ1-2	TRBD1	TRBV7-2	-	CASSLGPGQEYYGYTF	TGTGCCAGCAGCTTAGGTCCAGGACAGGAATACTATGGCTACACCTTC
TRBJ2-1	TRBD2	TRBV20-1	few	CSARSIAGAYNEQFF	TGCAGTGCTAGATCAATAGCGGGGGCCTACAATGAGCAGTTCTTC
TRBJ1-2	-	TRBV5-1	few	CASSLDTPSSDIYYGYTF	TGCGCCAGCAGCTTGGATACCCCCTCGAGCGACATTTACTATGGCTACACCTTC
TRBJ2-5	-	TRBV24-1	-	CATSDLQGAPPGPQETQYF	TGTGCCACCAGTGATTTGCAAGGGGCCCCCCCGGGACCGCAAGAGACCCAGTACTTC
TRBJ2-3	TRBD2	TRBV10-3	-	CAITGGGGDTQYF	TGTGCCATCACTGGCGGGGGAGGAGATACGCAGTATTTT
TRBJ1-3	-	TRBV12-3/TRBV12-4	few	CASRISSGNTIYF	TGTGCCAGCAGAATAAGCTCTGGAAACACCATATATTTT
TRBJ2-1	TRBD2	TRBV4-3	few	CASSQDETSGSLNEQFF	TGCGCCAGCAGCCAAGATGAGACTAGCGGGAGTCTCAATGAGCAGTTCTTC
TRBJ2-2	TRBD2	TRBV4-3	-	CASSRGSGTTGELFF	TGCGCCAGCAGCCGAGGAAGCGGGACTACCGGGGAGCTGTTTTTT
TRBJ2-5	-	TRBV9	few	CASSAPSQETQYF	TGTGCCAGCAGCGCCCCATCCCAAGAGACCCAGTACTTC
TRBJ1-5	-	TRBV29-1	few	CSVRPGDNQPQHF	TGCAGCGTCCGGCCGGGGGACAATCAGCCCCAGCATTTT
TRBJ1-6	-	TRBV5-1	many	CASSLEVNSPLHF	TGCGCCAGCAGCTTGGAAGTTAATTCACCCCTCCACTTT
TRBJ2-3	TRBD2	TRBV3-1	many	CASSQDRLAGAPDTQYF	TGTGCCAGCAGCCAAGACCGGCTAGCGGGAGCCCCAGATACGCAGTATTTT
TRBJ2-7	TRBD1	TRBV4-3	few	CASSLSYGQVRYF	TGCGCCAGCAGCCTCAGCTACGGACAGGTTCGGTACTTC
TRBJ2-3	-	TRBV14	-	CASSQDRLGVVLTDTQYF	TGTGCCAGCAGCCAAGATCGGTTGGGGGTGGTTTTAACAGATACGCAGTATTTT
TRBJ2-1	-	TRBV4-3	-	CASSQGYPRLDEQFF	TGCGCCAGCAGCCAAGGTTACCCCCGGCTCGATGAGCAGTTCTTC
TRBJ2-3	-	TRBV7-3	-	CASSLAQRDTQYF	TGTGCCAGCAGCTTAGCCCAGCGAGATACGCAGTATTTT
TRBJ2-7	TRBD2	TRBV5-1	-	CASLSTSGTGEQYF	TGCGCCAGCTTGTCGACTAGCGGGACGGGGGAGCAGTACTTC
TRBJ2-5	-	TRBV12-5	many	CASGSGQQETQYF	TGTGCTAGTGGTTCTGGACAGCAAGAGACCCAGTACTTC
TRBJ1-2	-	TRBV12-3/TRBV12-4	few	CASRQGVSPYGYTF	TGTGCCAGCAGGCAGGGTGTAAGCCCTTATGGCTACACCTTC
TRBJ2-1	-	TRBV7-2	-	CASRGGFSYNEQFF	TGTGCCAGCAGGGGGGGCTTCTCCTACAATGAGCAGTTCTTC
TRBJ2-3	TRBD1	TRBV5-1	few	CASSLTTGVPDTQYF	TGCGCCAGCAGCTTGACGACAGGGGTTCCAGATACGCAGTATTTT
TRBJ2-1	TRBD1	TRBV12-3/TRBV12-4	many	CASSFSGQGNEQFF	TGTGCCAGCAGTTTCTCGGGACAGGGCAATGAGCAGTTCTTC
TRBJ2-3	-	TRBV2	-	CASSELAVQTDTQYF	TGTGCCAGCAGTGAATTAGCGGTCCAGACAGATACGCAGTATTTT
TRBJ2-2	-	TRBV4-3	few	CASSQGGHRNAGELFF	TGCGCCAGCAGCCAGGGGGGGCATCGGAATGCCGGGGAGCTGTTTTTT
TRBJ2-3	-	TRBV29-1	many	CSVEEVLGGTQYF	TGCAGCGTTGAAGAAGTCCTGGGGGGAACGCAGTATTTT